These 6 T cell receptor beta chains were sequenced from one sample in a study of Ad26.COV2.S vaccination and SARS-CoV-2 variants. Assay: immunoSEQ multiplex PCR; the TCRdb copy retains only in-frame clones and omits some. The top ten hold around 4.5% of the sample, which has 300,000 to 400,000 clones, around 89% seen once. As for treatment: about 20 received Ad26.COV2.S at low or high dose, single or two shots; several received placebo; per-sample allocation not given. Sample collection was performed on day 63 after the first vaccine or placebo injection. The input for sequencing was peripheral blood, taken in a trial of Ad26.COV2.S vaccine versus placebo. The receptors stem from a person between 18 and 60 years old who received the Ad26.COV2.S COVID-19 vaccine or a placebo.

This chain uses TRBV6-5 with TRBJ2-1, with TRBD1 as a possible D gene (5 bases). The CDR3 spans 11 residues. Germline loops: CDR1 MNHEY, CDR2 SVGAGI. Trimming took 6 bases from V and 13 from J, leaving 13 bases between them. The DNA for the CDR3 is TGTGCCAGCAGCCGTTTGACAGACCAGTTCTTC. Translation: CASSRLTDQFF.

This clone has only one observation. The chain uses TRBV5-4 and TRBJ1-2; 7 nucleotides line up with TRBD1. From germline, CDR1 is SGHNT and CDR2 YYREEE (reference sequence). CDR3 size: 14 residues. V was clipped by 4 bases and J by 1 base; unmatched bases: 4. Written as DNA, the CDR3 is TGTGCCAGCAGCCCCCGGGACAGTAACTATGGCTACACCTTC. It is translated as CASSPRDSNYGYTF.

The chain uses TRBV28 and TRBJ1-1; 8 positions match TRBD1. Germline V gene sequence: CDR1 MDHEN, CDR2 SYDVKM. The CDR3 contains 13 residues. The V gene end was trimmed by 4 bases and the J gene end by 7 bases; junction bases not matched to a gene: 5. The chain's CDR3 is CASSYVTGVEAFF. The CDR3 bases are TGTGCCAGCAGTTATGTGACAGGGGTTGAAGCTTTCTTT.

The V call is TRBV4-3, the J call TRBJ1-5; 7 nucleotides match TRBD1. This CDR3 is built from 16 residues. J was trimmed by 3 bases and V by 0 bases; bases with no gene match: 5. Germline V CDR1 and CDR2: LGHNA, YSLEER. CDR3 sequence reads: CASSQDATGTNQPQHF. The CDR3, as DNA: TGCGCCAGCAGCCAAGATGCGACAGGGACCAATCAGCCCCAGCATTTT.

The J gene is TRBJ1-2, the V gene TRBV5-4; TRBD1 might be the D (5 bases). In germline, CDR1 is SGHNT, CDR2 YYREEE (reference sequence). V was trimmed by 3 bases and J by 8 bases, leaving 11 bases between them. The CDR3 has 12 amino acids. The CDR3 reads CASSWGDGGYTF. DNA for the CDR3: TGTGCCAGCAGCTGGGGGGACGGCGGCTACACCTTC. The full variable domain, its missing parts supplied by reference TRBV5-4 and TRBJ1-2, is ETGVTQSPTHLIKTRGQQVTLRCSSQSGHNTVSWYQQALGQGPQFIFQYYREEENGRGNFPPRFSGLQFPNYSSELNVNALELDDSALYLCASSWGDGGYTFGSGTRLTVV.

With respect to this clone: The same CDR3 also results from other DNA sequences found in this sample. J is TRBJ2-5 and V is TRBV5-1; D unresolved. Germline V gives CDR1 SGHRS, CDR2 YFSETQ. The length of the CDR3 is 14 residues. Trimming took 0 bases from V and 1 from J, leaving 7 bases between them. CDR3 in DNA: TGCGCCAGCAGCTTGGCCGACGGCCAAGAGACCCAGTACTTC. Protein: CASSLADGQETQYF. Looking up the rest from reference TRBV5-1 and TRBJ2-5 gives the full variable domain: KAGVTQTPRYLIKTRGQQVTLSCSPISGHRSVSWYQQTPGQGLQFLFEYFSETQRNKGNFPGRFSGRQFSNSRSEMNVSTLELGDSALYLCASSLADGQETQYFGPGTRLLVL.